A single sample gave rise to the 14 T cell receptor beta chains below, sequenced in a study of blood T cell repertoires in COVID-19. Data came from immunoSEQ multiplex PCR; TCRdb stores just in-frame clones and leaves some out. The top ten clones hold around 2% of a sample with 180,000 or so clones, roughly 89% of them seen once. Input material: PBMCs or T cells enriched from blood (not recorded which). Every receptor here comes from a woman between 35 and 50 years old with acute COVID-19.

The chain carries TRBV7-2 and TRBJ2-1, with 9 bases aligning to TRBD2. Losses at the gene ends were 8 bases for V and 0 bases for J; bases not matched to a gene: 8. The germline V gene has CDR1 SGHTA and CDR2 FQGNSA. The CDR3 sequence is 16 residues long. The CDR3, as DNA: TGTGCCAGCCAACCGAATAGCGGGAGCTCCTACAATGAGCAGTTCTTC. Amino acid sequence: CASQPNSGSSYNEQFF.

V is TRBV5-4 and J is TRBJ1-1; TRBD1 agrees at 9 bases. Germline assignment: CDR1 SGHNT and CDR2 YYREEE (reference sequence). Trimming at V came to 4 bases and at J to 11 bases, leaving 15 bases not matched to a gene. CDR3 size: 15 residues. CDR3 protein: CASSPPGTGRREAFF. The CDR3 nucleotides read TGTGCCAGCAGCCCTCCCGGGACAGGGCGTAGAGAGGCTTTCTTT.

This clone was detected only once. This chain uses TRBV7-9 with TRBJ1-4, with D perhaps TRBD1 (5 bases). V gave up 0 bases and J gave up 8 bases, with 19 bases separating them. The CDR3 runs to 17 residues. The germline V gene has CDR1 SEHNR and CDR2 FQNEAQ (reference sequence). The CDR3 region is CASSLASVGGTIEKLFF. DNA for the CDR3: TGTGCCAGCAGCTTAGCGTCGGTGGGGGGTACAATCGAAAAACTGTTTTTT.

This chain links TRBV3-1 (or the pseudogene TRBV3-2) with TRBJ2-2, with unresolved D. Deletions cut 1 base from V and 1 base from J, with 10 bases between. There are 16 residues in the CDR3. CDR1 and CDR2 from the germline V gene are LGHDT and YNNKEL (reference sequence). CDR3 DNA: TGTGCCAGCAGCCAAGGGTGGCGGCTGAACACCGGGGAGCTGTTTTTT. Its protein product is CASSQGWRLNTGELFF.

The genes are TRBV5-4 and TRBJ2-1; 7 nucleotides match TRBD2. Trimming removed 4 bases from V and 7 bases from J; junction bases left unmatched: 11. The CDR3 is 15 residues long. CDR1 is SGHNT and CDR2 is YYREEE in the germline V gene (reference sequence). Written as DNA, the CDR3 is TGTGCCAGCAGCCGGCAGGCGGGAGAGGTTAATGAGCAGTTCTTC. Amino acid sequence: CASSRQAGEVNEQFF.

The CDR3 sequence: CASSLAVNTEAFF. CDR3 DNA sequence: TGTGCCAGCAGTCTCGCAGTCAACACTGAAGCTTTCTTT. This chain links TRBV5-6 with TRBJ1-1; unclear D gene. The CDR3 is 13 residues long. V lost 5 bases to trimming and J lost 2 bases, with 10 bases between them. Germline V lookup: CDR1 SGHDT, CDR2 YYEEEE.

A single count supports this clone. This chain uses TRBV7-8 with TRBJ2-1; 10 bases match TRBD2. With V trimmed by 5 bases and J by 7 bases, 11 bases remained unmatched. Germline loops: CDR1 SGHVS, CDR2 FQNEAQ. CDR3 size: 16 residues. This CDR3 reads CASSPSRSGGANEQFF. As DNA, the CDR3 is TGTGCCAGCAGCCCGTCTCGCAGCGGGGGGGCGAATGAGCAGTTCTTC.

V is TRBV24-1 and J is TRBJ1-3; D unclear. This CDR3 has 14 residues. The V gene's germline CDR1 is KGHDR and CDR2 SFDVKD. With 6 bases removed from V and 0 bases from J, the gap between germline ends came to 8 bases. The CDR3 region has the DNA TGTGCCACCAGTAGCCCTTCCTCTGGAAACACCATATATTTT. Translation gives CATSSPSSGNTIYF.

V is TRBV3-1 (or the pseudogene TRBV3-2) and J is TRBJ1-3, with 7 bases fitting TRBD1. CDR1 and CDR2 from the germline V gene are LGHDT and YNNKEL (reference sequence). The CDR3 length is 16 residues. Trimming at V came to 4 bases and at J to 2 bases, leaving 8 bases not matched to a gene. CDR3 in amino acids: CASSPQTGSAGNTIYF. The CDR3 coding sequence is TGTGCCAGCAGCCCCCAGACAGGGTCGGCTGGAAACACCATATATTTT.

This clone has only one observation. The chain joins TRBV10-3 to TRBJ2-3, with 8 bases lining up with TRBD2. The length of the CDR3 is 15 residues. Germline trimming cut 5 bases from V and 3 bases from J; bases unmatched to any gene: 7. Germline CDR1 is ENHRY and CDR2 is SYGVKD. The CDR3 here is CAISTGGAGTDTQYF. The CDR3 bases are TGTGCCATCAGTACCGGGGGGGCAGGAACAGATACGCAGTATTTT.

This sequence joins TRBV9 and TRBJ2-1, with D maybe TRBD2 (6 bases). The CDR3 spans 14 residues. The germline V gene encodes CDR1 SGDLS and CDR2 YYNGEE. Trimming removed 3 bases from V and 9 bases from J, with 16 bases in between. The CDR3 sequence is CASSGTGLRGEQFF. The CDR3 DNA reads as TGTGCCAGCAGCGGAACGGGACTCCGGGGTGAGCAGTTCTTC.

V gene TRBV9 combines with J gene TRBJ1-4, with 8 bases fitting TRBD1. The J segment lost 10 bases and the V segment lost 4 bases, leaving 6 bases of the junction unmatched. The CDR3 sequence is 13 residues long. Germline assignment: CDR1 SGDLS and CDR2 YYNGEE. The CDR3 region is CASSSTGGGKLFF. The CDR3 DNA reads TGTGCCAGCAGCTCCACAGGGGGGGGAAAACTGTTTTTT.

In this sample, this clone turned up a few times. The chain employs TRBV2 and TRBJ2-1, with a possible D match to TRBD1 (6 bases). CDR3 size: 11 residues. V lost 8 bases and J lost 4, with 6 bases in between. Germline V CDR1 and CDR2: SNHLY, FYNNEI. The CDR3 DNA follows: TGTGCCAGCGGACAGTACAATGAGCAGTTCTTC. Translating it yields CASGQYNEQFF.

This CDR3 reads CASSTDRVYEQYF. The CDR3 nucleotides are TGTGCCAGCAGCACGGACAGGGTGTACGAGCAGTACTTC. The chain joins TRBV5-6 to TRBJ2-7; 8 bases map to TRBD1. Germline loops: CDR1 SGHDT, CDR2 YYEEEE. Losses at the gene ends were 4 bases for V and 4 bases for J; bases not matched to a gene: 4. The CDR3 spans 13 residues.